This T cell receptor (beta chain) is drawn from a study of CD8+ T cells in alopecia areata. cDNA serving as the sequencing template came from extracted, reverse transcribed RNA. Profiled with immunoSEQ multiplex PCR; TCRdb holds only in-frame clones, not every one. The sample has some 100,000 clones, approximately 63% seen once. Germline lookup yields CDR1 ENHRY and CDR2 SYGVKD. V lost 5 bases, J lost 2 bases, and 15 bases lay in between. This CDR3 is 15 amino acids long. As concerns this clone: Its antigen remains unknown.

Treatment described: oral pan-JAK inhibitor, 5-10 mg twice daily. From PBMCs, CD4+ and CD8+ T cells were sorted. Study findings and constraints: Any link of baseline CD8+ expansion to response, resting on one nonresponder, remains uncertain. Alphabeta T cells residing in normal skin are also sequenced in scalp samples. Tofacitinib delivered significant drops in scalp clonality and in expanded CD8+ clones among the top 100.

This clonotype was sampled from a human donor with alopecia areata. This sequence joins TRBV10-3 and TRBJ1-2; unclear D gene. Sequenced material: CD8+ T cells sorted from blood, taken at approximately week 60, from a patient treated with tofacitinib. As DNA, the CDR3 is TGTGCCATCAGTACGCCCGGGCAAGACAACTATGGCTACACCTTC. Protein sequence: CAISTPGQDNYGYTF.